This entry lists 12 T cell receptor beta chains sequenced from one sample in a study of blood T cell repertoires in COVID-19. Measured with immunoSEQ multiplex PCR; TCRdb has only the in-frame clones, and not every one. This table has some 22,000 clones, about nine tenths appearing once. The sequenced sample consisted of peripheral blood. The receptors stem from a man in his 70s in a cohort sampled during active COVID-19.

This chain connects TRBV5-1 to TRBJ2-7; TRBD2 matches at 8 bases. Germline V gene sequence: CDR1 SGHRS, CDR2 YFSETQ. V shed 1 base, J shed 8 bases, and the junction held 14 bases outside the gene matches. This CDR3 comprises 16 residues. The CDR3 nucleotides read TGCGCCAGCAGCTTGATTCTGAGTCGGGAGGGCCATAAGCAGTACTTC. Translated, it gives CASSLILSREGHKQYF. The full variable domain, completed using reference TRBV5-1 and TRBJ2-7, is KAGVTQTPRYLIKTRGQQVTLSCSPISGHRSVSWYQQTPGQGLQFLFEYFSETQRNKGNFPGRFSGRQFSNSRSEMNVSTLELGDSALYLCASSLILSREGHKQYFGPGTRLTVT.

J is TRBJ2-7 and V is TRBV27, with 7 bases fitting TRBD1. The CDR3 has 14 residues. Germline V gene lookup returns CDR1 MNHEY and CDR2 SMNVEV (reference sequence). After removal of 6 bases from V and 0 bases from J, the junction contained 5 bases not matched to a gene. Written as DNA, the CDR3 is TGTGCCAGCAGGAAAGGGGGCAGCTCCTACGAGCAGTACTTC. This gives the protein CASRKGGSSYEQYF.

CDR3 in DNA: TGTGCCAGCAGCCAAGGAGGTAGCGGGAGGGCCCATTGGTTCTTC. This encodes CASSQGGSGRAHWFF. The V and J genes are TRBV14 and TRBJ2-1; 11 bases align to TRBD2. Per germline, CDR1 SGHDN and CDR2 FVKESK. CDR3 length: 15 residues. J gave up 15 bases and V 1 base, and 11 bases lay outside the gene matches.

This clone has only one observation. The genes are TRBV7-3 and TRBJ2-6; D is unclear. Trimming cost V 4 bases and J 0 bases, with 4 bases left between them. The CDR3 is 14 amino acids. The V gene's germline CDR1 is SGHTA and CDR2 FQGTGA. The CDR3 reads CASSSYSGANVLTF. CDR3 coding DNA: TGTGCCAGCAGCTCCTACTCTGGGGCCAACGTCCTGACTTTC.

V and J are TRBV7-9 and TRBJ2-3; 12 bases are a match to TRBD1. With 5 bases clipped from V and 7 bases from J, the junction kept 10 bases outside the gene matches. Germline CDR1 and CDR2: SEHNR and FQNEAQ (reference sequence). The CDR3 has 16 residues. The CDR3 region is CASSNPGQGARNTQYF. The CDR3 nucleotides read TGTGCCAGCAGCAACCCGGGACAGGGGGCAAGAAATACGCAGTATTTT.

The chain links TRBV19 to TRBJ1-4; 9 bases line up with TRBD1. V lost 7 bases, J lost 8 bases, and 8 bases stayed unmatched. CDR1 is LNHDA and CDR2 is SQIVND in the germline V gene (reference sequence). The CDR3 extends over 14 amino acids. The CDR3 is CASMSGDRAEKLFF. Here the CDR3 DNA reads TGTGCCAGTATGTCGGGGGACAGGGCGGAAAAACTGTTTTTT.

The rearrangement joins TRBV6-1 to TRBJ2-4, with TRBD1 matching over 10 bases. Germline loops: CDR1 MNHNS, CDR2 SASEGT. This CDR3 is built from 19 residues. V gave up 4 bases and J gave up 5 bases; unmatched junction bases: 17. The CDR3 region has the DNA TGTGCCAGCAGTGGGGACAGGGGCTTTCCCTCCTCTATCGAAAACATTCAGTACTTC. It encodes CASSGDRGFPSSIENIQYF.

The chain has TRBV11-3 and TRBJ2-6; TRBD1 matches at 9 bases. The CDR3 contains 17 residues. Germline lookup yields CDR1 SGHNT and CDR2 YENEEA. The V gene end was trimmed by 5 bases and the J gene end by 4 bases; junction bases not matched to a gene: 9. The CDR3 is CASSPGTGLGGANVLTF. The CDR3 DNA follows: TGTGCCAGCAGCCCAGGGACAGGGCTTGGAGGGGCCAACGTCCTGACTTTC.

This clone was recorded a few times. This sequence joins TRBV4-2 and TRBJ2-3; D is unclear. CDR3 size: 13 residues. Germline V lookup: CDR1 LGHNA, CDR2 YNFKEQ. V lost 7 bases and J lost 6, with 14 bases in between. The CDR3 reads CASKPPSADTQYF. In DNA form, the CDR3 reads TGTGCCAGCAAGCCCCCCAGCGCCGATACGCAGTATTTT.

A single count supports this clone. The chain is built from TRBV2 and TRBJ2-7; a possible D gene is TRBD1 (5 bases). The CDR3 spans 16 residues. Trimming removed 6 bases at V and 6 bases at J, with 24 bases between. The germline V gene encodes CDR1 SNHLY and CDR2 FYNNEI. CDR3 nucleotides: TGTGCCAGCAGCGCCAAGCTGGCAGGGTTATCAGGCGAGCAGTACTTC. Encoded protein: CASSAKLAGLSGEQYF.

The CDR3 spells CASSYGRGHTEAFF. As DNA, the CDR3 is TGTGCCAGCAGTTACGGAAGGGGGCATACTGAAGCTTTCTTT. The V and J genes are TRBV6-6 and TRBJ1-1; 7 bases are a match to TRBD1. The CDR3 loop spans 14 amino acids. The germline CDR1 and CDR2 sequences are MNHNY and SVGAGI (reference sequence). The junction had 5 bases not matched to a gene; V was cut back by 2 bases and J by 5 bases.

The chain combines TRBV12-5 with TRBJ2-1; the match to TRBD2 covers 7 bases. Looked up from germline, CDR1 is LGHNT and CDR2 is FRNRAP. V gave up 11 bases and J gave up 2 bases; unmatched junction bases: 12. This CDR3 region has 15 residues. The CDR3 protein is CASSAREGAYNEQFF. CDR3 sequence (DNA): TGTGCTTCGTCAGCGAGGGAGGGCGCCTACAATGAGCAGTTCTTC. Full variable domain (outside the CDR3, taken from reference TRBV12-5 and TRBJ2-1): DARVTQTPRHKVTEMGQEVTMRCQPILGHNTVFWYRQTMMQGLELLAYFRNRAPLDDSGMPKDRFSAEMPDATLATLKIQPSEPRDSAVYFCASSAREGAYNEQFFGPGTRLTVL.